This is a list of T cell receptor beta chains from one sample in a study of vaccination effects on CD4 cells after COVID-19. Their antigens remain unidentified. Measured with immunoSEQ multiplex PCR; TCRdb has only the in-frame clones, and not every one. Of some 50,000 clones in the sample, 65% to 80% were seen once. The sample in question was CD4+ T cells from PBMCs cultured with HCoV-OC43 spike peptides, obtained after COVID-19 vaccination. The receptors stem from a human donor who received a COVID-19 vaccine. CDR3s include the opening cysteine and the closing phenylalanine or tryptophan. The D gene is left open where the match is weak. Size is omitted from some rows. Given values are once, few, many or a class for expanded clones.

size,J,D,V,CDR3,DNA
NA,TRBJ1-2,NA,TRBV6-5,CASSRGVGGRGYTF,TGTGCCAGCAGTCGGGGAGTCGGGGGGCGCGGCTACACCTTC
few,TRBJ2-5,NA,TRBV30,CAWRPGPQETQYF,TGTGCCTGGAGGCCGGGGCCCCAAGAGACCCAGTACTTC
few,TRBJ1-5,NA,TRBV19,CASQRQDIPQPQHF,TGTGCCAGCCAGAGACAGGATATACCTCAGCCCCAGCATTTT
NA,TRBJ2-7,NA,TRBV6-5,CASSLPGPPYEQYF,TGTGCCAGCAGTCTACCGGGACCCCCCTACGAGCAGTACTTC
once,TRBJ2-1,TRBD2,TRBV14,CASSQMGLAGVYNEQFF,TGTGCCAGCAGCCAGATGGGACTAGCGGGGGTCTACAATGAGCAGTTCTTC
NA,TRBJ1-4,TRBD1,TRBV5-1,CASSLAGTGFGGEKLFF,TGCGCCAGCAGCTTGGCCGGGACAGGGTTTGGAGGGGAAAAACTGTTTTTT
few,TRBJ1-1,NA,TRBV11-2,CASSSSFGRRNTEAFF,TGTGCCAGCAGCTCCTCCTTCGGACGGAGAAACACTGAAGCTTTCTTT
few,TRBJ2-7,NA,TRBV23-1,CASSPKAEGQTYEQYF,TGCGCCAGCAGCCCAAAGGCAGAGGGGCAAACCTACGAGCAGTACTTC
NA,TRBJ1-4,NA,TRBV6-5,CASSPRGGNEKLFF,TGTGCCAGCAGCCCGCGGGGGGGTAATGAAAAACTGTTTTTT
NA,TRBJ1-3,TRBD1,TRBV5-1,CASSLTGGDLPPSNTIYF,TGCGCCAGCAGCTTGACAGGGGGCGATCTCCCCCCCTCAAACACCATATATTTT
NA,TRBJ2-5,TRBD2,TRBV4-1,CASSQDATSGRVGETQYF,TGCGCCAGCAGCCAAGATGCCACTAGCGGGAGAGTGGGAGAGACCCAGTACTTC
NA,TRBJ2-5,NA,TRBV5-1,CASSLDFQGQTQYF,TGCGCCAGCAGCTTGGATTTCCAGGGACAGACCCAGTACTTC
few,TRBJ2-7,TRBD2,TRBV18,CASSPPGGVNSYEQYF,TGTGCCAGCTCACCACCGGGGGGGGTTAACTCCTACGAGCAGTACTTC
NA,TRBJ2-2,NA,TRBV11-3,CASSQRRGPGELFF,TGTGCCAGCAGCCAAAGGAGGGGTCCCGGGGAGCTGTTTTTT
NA,TRBJ1-2,NA,TRBV25-1,CASSGAGGYTF,TGTGCCAGCAGTGGAGCCGGGGGCTACACCTTC
NA,TRBJ2-3,TRBD2,TRBV3-1/TRBV3-2,CASSLRTSGRIADTQYF,TGTGCCAGCAGCCTCCGGACTAGCGGGAGAATCGCAGATACGCAGTATTTT
NA,TRBJ1-1,NA,TRBV29-1,CSVGGQIDTEAFF,TGCAGCGTTGGCGGGCAGATAGACACTGAAGCTTTCTTT
NA,TRBJ2-1,TRBD2,TRBV3-1/TRBV3-2,CASSQDPISGGAFF,TGTGCCAGCAGCCAAGATCCCATCAGCGGGGGGGCGTTCTTC
NA,TRBJ1-1,TRBD1,TRBV29-1,CSVQDRGGAFF,TGCAGCGTTCAAGACAGGGGAGGAGCTTTCTTT
NA,TRBJ1-4,NA,TRBV7-8,CASSLGATNEKLFF,TGTGCCAGCAGCTTAGGAGCAACTAATGAAAAACTGTTTTTT
once,TRBJ2-7,NA,TRBV14,CASSLRGFVYEQYF,TGTGCCAGCAGTCTCAGGGGATTTGTCTACGAGCAGTACTTC
NA,TRBJ1-5,NA,TRBV4-2,CASSLSPGGLGNQPQHF,TGTGCCAGCAGCCTATCACCGGGGGGGTTGGGGAATCAGCCCCAGCATTTT
NA,TRBJ2-5,NA,TRBV14,CASSQGFFPIKTQYF,TGTGCCAGCAGCCAAGGGTTCTTTCCGATAAAGACCCAGTACTTC
NA,TRBJ2-3,NA,TRBV12-3/TRBV12-4,CASSSGGDTQYF,TGTGCCAGCAGTTCAGGGGGGGATACGCAGTATTTT